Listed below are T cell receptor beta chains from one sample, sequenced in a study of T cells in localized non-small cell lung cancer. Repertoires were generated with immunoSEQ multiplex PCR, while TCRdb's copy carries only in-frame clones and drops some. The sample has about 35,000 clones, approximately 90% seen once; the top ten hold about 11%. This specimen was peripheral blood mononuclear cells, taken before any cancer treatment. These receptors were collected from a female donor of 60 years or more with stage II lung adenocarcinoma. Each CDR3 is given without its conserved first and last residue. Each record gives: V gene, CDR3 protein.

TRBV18 ASSPRGAVNYGYT
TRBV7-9 ASSFDATGLGGYT
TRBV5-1 ASSQTGGYTGELF
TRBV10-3 AITLDRNNSPLH
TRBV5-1 ASSTPTSSYEQY
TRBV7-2 ASSSTDYEQY
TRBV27 ASSPRGYTGELF
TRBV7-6 ASSPLSGGELF
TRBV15 ATSREATDLSF
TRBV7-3 ASSSLTSGDNEQF
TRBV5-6 ASSSGTGNEQF
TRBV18 ASSTGTSGANTGELF
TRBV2 ASKGEWTAAEAF
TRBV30 AWRGYSGYT
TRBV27 ASSLALKGGRNQPQH
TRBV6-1 ASSEGPGGYGYT
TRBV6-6 ASSRDGTSTEAF
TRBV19 ASSPLARTTDTQY
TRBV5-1 ASSLNAGADTQY
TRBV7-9 ASSPLQGPGNTIY
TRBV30 AWSRDGITEAF
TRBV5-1 ASSSESTTGNTIY
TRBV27 ASSSWATGANVLT
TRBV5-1 ASNTGGRPSGEETQY
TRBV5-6 ASSFTYGYT
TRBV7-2 ASSLAAGTGIYEQY
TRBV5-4 ASSLGQGHSYEQY
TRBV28 ASRSKDNQPQH
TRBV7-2 ASSYPEGGTDTQY
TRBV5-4 ASSFGGDVTGELF
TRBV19 ASSIVQGDGYT
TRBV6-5 ASSRGPEAF
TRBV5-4 ASSQGRVETQY
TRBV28 ASSRTGNTEAF
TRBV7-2 ASSFSPDSYEQY
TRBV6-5 ASSLQGHEGNEQF
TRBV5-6 ASSRSQGRGYT
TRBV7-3 ASSIGMQETQY
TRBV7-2 ASSPRGGEGNGYT
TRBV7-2 ASSLSRLQETQY
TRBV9 ASSVEGGDTQY
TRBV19 ASSILGPAQVTEQY
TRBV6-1 ASSDTRRGFYGYT
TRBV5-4 ASSLGSSYNSPLH
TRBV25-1 ASSARETGELF
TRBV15 ATSRGQGDNEQF
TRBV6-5 ASSSTGGAVEAF
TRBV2 ASSGTREGTGELF
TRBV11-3 ASSLDGQTETQY
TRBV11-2 ASSLAGTNTEAF
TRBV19 ASSINVDTEAF